These T cell receptor beta chains were read from a single sample in a study of regulatory T cells in long-lasting Graves disease. TCRdb reprocessed the multiplex PCR reads with MiXCR, giving one entry per CDR3 protein. Among fewer than 650,000 distinct CDR3 sequences listed, 15% to 20% were seen once. This sample also belongs to another study, concerning T cells in Graves' hyperthyroidism and ophthalmopathy.

The source was peripheral blood mononuclear cells (PBMCs), collected at new diagnosis, from a patient treated with antithyroid drugs. These receptors were obtained from a woman in her thirties with Graves disease. Both conserved end residues are part of each CDR3. Fields, in order: D gene, J gene, clone size, V gene, CDR3 length, CDR3 DNA, CDR3 protein. D genes are given only for firm matches. Part of the rows lack a size; the others show once, few, many or a class for expanded clones.

d_call: NA; j_call: TRBJ2-7; clone_size: many; v_call: TRBV6-5; cdr3_length: 15; cdr3_nt: TGTGCCAGCAGTTACAGGCGGACCCCTGGAGACGAGCAGTACTTC; cdr3_aa: CASSYRRTPGDEQYF
d_call: TRBD2; j_call: TRBJ2-1; clone_size: few; v_call: TRBV14; cdr3_length: 17; cdr3_nt: TGTGCCAGCAGCCAAGATTGGAGGACTAGCGGGAGGGATGAGCAGTTCTTC; cdr3_aa: CASSQDWRTSGRDEQFF
d_call: NA; j_call: TRBJ2-5; clone_size: NA; v_call: TRBV28; cdr3_length: 17; cdr3_nt: TGTGCCAGCAGTTTTATCCATTCAACTGGGGGTAGGGAGACCCAGTACTTC; cdr3_aa: CASSFIHSTGGRETQYF
d_call: TRBD2; j_call: TRBJ2-1; clone_size: NA; v_call: TRBV24-1; cdr3_length: 14; cdr3_nt: TGTGCCACCAGTGACCCTAGCGGGAGCAATGAGCAGCTCTTC; cdr3_aa: CATSDPSGSNEQLF
d_call: TRBD2; j_call: TRBJ2-7; clone_size: many; v_call: TRBV2; cdr3_length: 14; cdr3_nt: TGTGCCAGCAGACTAGCGGGAGGGCCCTACGAGCAGTACTTC; cdr3_aa: CASRLAGGPYEQYF
d_call: NA; j_call: TRBJ2-7; clone_size: few; v_call: TRBV7-6; cdr3_length: 15; cdr3_nt: TGTGCCAGCAGCTTAGCTACAGGAATCGCTTACGAGCAGTACTTC; cdr3_aa: CASSLATGIAYEQYF
d_call: NA; j_call: TRBJ2-7; clone_size: many; v_call: TRBV28; cdr3_length: 14; cdr3_nt: TGTGCCAGCAGTTCCCCCGCGGGGTGGTGGGAGCAGTACTTC; cdr3_aa: CASSSPAGWWEQYF
d_call: TRBD1; j_call: TRBJ1-5; clone_size: NA; v_call: TRBV20-1; cdr3_length: 15; cdr3_nt: TGCAGTGCTAGTCCTACGGACAGGGGGAACCAGCCCCAGCATTTT; cdr3_aa: CSASPTDRGNQPQHF
d_call: NA; j_call: TRBJ1-3; clone_size: NA; v_call: TRBV18; cdr3_length: 16; cdr3_nt: TGTGCCAGCTCACCAATTCCCCAGGGACCGGGAAACACCATATATTTT; cdr3_aa: CASSPIPQGPGNTIYF
d_call: TRBD2; j_call: TRBJ2-1; clone_size: NA; v_call: TRBV5-1; cdr3_length: 18; cdr3_nt: TGCGCCAGCAGTTTGACTAGCGGGATCAGTAGTCCCTACAATGAGCAGTTCTTC; cdr3_aa: CASSLTSGISSPYNEQFF
d_call: NA; j_call: TRBJ2-7; clone_size: many; v_call: TRBV28; cdr3_length: 15; cdr3_nt: TGTGCCAGCAGTTCAACCCCAGGGCTGTCGGCCGAGCAGTACTTC; cdr3_aa: CASSSTPGLSAEQYF
d_call: TRBD1; j_call: TRBJ1-2; clone_size: many; v_call: TRBV6-1; cdr3_length: 16; cdr3_nt: TGTGCCAGCACAAGTACAGGGGCGTCAGCTAACTATGGCTACACCTTC; cdr3_aa: CASTSTGASANYGYTF
d_call: TRBD1; j_call: TRBJ1-5; clone_size: NA; v_call: TRBV2; cdr3_length: 15; cdr3_nt: TGTGCCAGCAGTGATGGGACAGCCCATAATCAGCCCCAGCATTTT; cdr3_aa: CASSDGTAHNQPQHF
d_call: TRBD1; j_call: TRBJ2-1; clone_size: NA; v_call: TRBV11-1; cdr3_length: 15; cdr3_nt: TGTGCCAGCAGCTCCCCCGGGACAGAATACAATGAGCAGTTCTTC; cdr3_aa: CASSSPGTEYNEQFF
d_call: NA; j_call: TRBJ2-2; clone_size: many; v_call: TRBV9; cdr3_length: 15; cdr3_nt: TGTGCCAGCAGCGACACCGGGACACCCACCGGGGAGCTGTTTTTT; cdr3_aa: CASSDTGTPTGELFF
d_call: NA; j_call: TRBJ1-1; clone_size: NA; v_call: TRBV7-6; cdr3_length: 13; cdr3_nt: TGTGCCAGCAGCTTAAAAGGGGGGGCTGAAGCTTTCTTT; cdr3_aa: CASSLKGGAEAFF
d_call: NA; j_call: TRBJ2-1; clone_size: few; v_call: TRBV7-9; cdr3_length: 14; cdr3_nt: TGTGCCAGCAGCTCGAGAAGTTTCAACAATGAGCAGTTCTTC; cdr3_aa: CASSSRSFNNEQFF
d_call: TRBD2; j_call: TRBJ2-7; clone_size: few; v_call: TRBV29-1; cdr3_length: 16; cdr3_nt: TGCAGCGTTTCCTTAACGGGAGGCTCTCTCTCCTACGAGCAGTACTTC; cdr3_aa: CSVSLTGGSLSYEQYF
d_call: NA; j_call: TRBJ1-5; clone_size: many; v_call: TRBV2; cdr3_length: 16; cdr3_nt: TGTGCCAGCAGCGATCATACCGGGAGCGGGGATCAGCCCCAGCATTTT; cdr3_aa: CASSDHTGSGDQPQHF
d_call: NA; j_call: TRBJ2-1; clone_size: many; v_call: TRBV11-2; cdr3_length: 15; cdr3_nt: TGTGCCAGCAGCCCTGGACGGACCTACTACAATGAGCAGTTCTTC; cdr3_aa: CASSPGRTYYNEQFF
d_call: NA; j_call: TRBJ2-5; clone_size: few; v_call: TRBV30; cdr3_length: 13; cdr3_nt: TGTGCCTGGAATCTCGGGATCATAGAGACCCAGTACTTC; cdr3_aa: CAWNLGIIETQYF
d_call: NA; j_call: TRBJ1-5; clone_size: many; v_call: TRBV28; cdr3_length: 16; cdr3_nt: TGTGCCAGCAGTTTGGTCGGCAGGACGATGAAGGTGCCCCAGCATTTT; cdr3_aa: CASSLVGRTMKVPQHF
d_call: TRBD2; j_call: TRBJ2-1; clone_size: many; v_call: TRBV27; cdr3_length: 17; cdr3_nt: TGTGCCAGCAGTTTTTCGCGGGAGGGAAGATCCTACAATGAGCAGTTCTTC; cdr3_aa: CASSFSREGRSYNEQFF
d_call: NA; j_call: TRBJ1-5; clone_size: many; v_call: TRBV12-3/TRBV12-4; cdr3_length: 14; cdr3_nt: TGTGCCAGCAGTTTAGGAGTTCCCAATCAGCCCCAGCATTTT; cdr3_aa: CASSLGVPNQPQHF
d_call: NA; j_call: TRBJ1-2; clone_size: many; v_call: TRBV27; cdr3_length: 14; cdr3_nt: TGTGCCAGCAGTTCCTGGACCCTTAACTATGGCTACACCTTC; cdr3_aa: CASSSWTLNYGYTF
d_call: NA; j_call: TRBJ1-5; clone_size: many; v_call: TRBV28; cdr3_length: 17; cdr3_nt: TGTGCCAGCATTCGTAATGACAAGGCCTATAGCAATCAGCCCCAGCATTTT; cdr3_aa: CASIRNDKAYSNQPQHF
d_call: NA; j_call: TRBJ2-5; clone_size: few; v_call: TRBV19; cdr3_length: 15; cdr3_nt: TGTGCCAGTAGTATCAAACGGGGAACTGAAGAGACCCAGTACTTC; cdr3_aa: CASSIKRGTEETQYF
d_call: NA; j_call: TRBJ1-2; clone_size: NA; v_call: TRBV14; cdr3_length: 14; cdr3_nt: TGTGCCAGCAGCCAAGATTGGACAGTGCATGGCTACACCTTC; cdr3_aa: CASSQDWTVHGYTF
d_call: NA; j_call: TRBJ2-7; clone_size: few; v_call: TRBV18; cdr3_length: 13; cdr3_nt: TGTGCCAGCTCCCTTTCCGCCCGCTCCGAGCAGTACTTC; cdr3_aa: CASSLSARSEQYF
d_call: TRBD2; j_call: TRBJ2-7; clone_size: NA; v_call: TRBV4-1; cdr3_length: 17; cdr3_nt: TGCGCCAGCAGCCAAGAGGGGAGCGGGAGGGCCTCCTACGAGCAGTACTTC; cdr3_aa: CASSQEGSGRASYEQYF
d_call: NA; j_call: TRBJ2-5; clone_size: many; v_call: TRBV6-5; cdr3_length: 14; cdr3_nt: TGTGCCAGCAGTTACACTGCGAGACAAGAGACCCAGTACTTC; cdr3_aa: CASSYTARQETQYF
d_call: NA; j_call: TRBJ1-3; clone_size: many; v_call: TRBV6-9; cdr3_length: 16; cdr3_nt: TGTGCCAGCAGTTTTTCGGGACAAGGCTCTGGAAACACCATATATTTT; cdr3_aa: CASSFSGQGSGNTIYF
d_call: TRBD1; j_call: TRBJ2-5; clone_size: NA; v_call: TRBV28; cdr3_length: 15; cdr3_nt: TGTGCCAGCGTTTCCCGGGACAGGTACCAAGAGACCCAGTACTTC; cdr3_aa: CASVSRDRYQETQYF
d_call: NA; j_call: TRBJ2-2; clone_size: NA; v_call: TRBV29-1; cdr3_length: 12; cdr3_nt: TGCAGCGTTGAGGAAGGGGGCGGGGAGCTGTTTTTT; cdr3_aa: CSVEEGGGELFF
d_call: NA; j_call: TRBJ1-3; clone_size: many; v_call: TRBV30; cdr3_length: 14; cdr3_nt: TGTGCCTGGAACACCCTTTCCTCTGGAAACACCATATATTTT; cdr3_aa: CAWNTLSSGNTIYF
d_call: TRBD2; j_call: TRBJ2-5; clone_size: many; v_call: TRBV7-9; cdr3_length: 16; cdr3_nt: TGTGCCAGCAGCAAACCCTACGGGGGGAAGCGGGAGACCCAGTACTTC; cdr3_aa: CASSKPYGGKRETQYF
d_call: NA; j_call: TRBJ1-1; clone_size: few; v_call: TRBV10-3; cdr3_length: 12; cdr3_nt: TGTGCCATCAAGGGTGGGGGCACTGAAGCTTTCTTT; cdr3_aa: CAIKGGGTEAFF
d_call: NA; j_call: TRBJ2-1; clone_size: many; v_call: TRBV11-2; cdr3_length: 15; cdr3_nt: TGTGCCAGCTTAAGAGCTTCCTCCTTCTACAATGAGCAGTTCTTC; cdr3_aa: CASLRASSFYNEQFF
d_call: TRBD1; j_call: TRBJ1-2; clone_size: NA; v_call: TRBV12-5; cdr3_length: 13; cdr3_nt: TGTGCTAGTGGTCAGGGACAGATCTATGGCTACACCTTC; cdr3_aa: CASGQGQIYGYTF
d_call: NA; j_call: TRBJ2-7; clone_size: many; v_call: TRBV2; cdr3_length: 15; cdr3_nt: TGTGCCAGCAGTGAAGCATTCCAAAGCTCCTACGAGCAGTACTTC; cdr3_aa: CASSEAFQSSYEQYF
d_call: TRBD1; j_call: TRBJ1-5; clone_size: few; v_call: TRBV20-1; cdr3_length: 12; cdr3_nt: TGCAGTGCTAACAGGGGAGATCAGCCCCAGCATTTT; cdr3_aa: CSANRGDQPQHF
d_call: TRBD1; j_call: TRBJ1-5; clone_size: NA; v_call: TRBV5-6; cdr3_length: 16; cdr3_nt: TGTGCCAGCAGCCGCCACAGGGGGAACGGCAATCAGCCCCAGCATTTT; cdr3_aa: CASSRHRGNGNQPQHF
d_call: NA; j_call: TRBJ2-7; clone_size: NA; v_call: TRBV28; cdr3_length: 13; cdr3_nt: TGTGCCAGCAGTCCCCCGACAGTCTACGAGCAGTACTTC; cdr3_aa: CASSPPTVYEQYF
d_call: NA; j_call: TRBJ1-6; clone_size: many; v_call: TRBV28; cdr3_length: 17; cdr3_nt: TGTGCCAGCGCCCAGGCCTGGGGGATCTCCTATAATTCACCCCTCCACTTT; cdr3_aa: CASAQAWGISYNSPLHF
d_call: NA; j_call: TRBJ1-5; clone_size: many; v_call: TRBV6-5; cdr3_length: 15; cdr3_nt: TGTGCCAGCAGTTACTCGTATGCTAGCAATCAGCCCCAGCATTTT; cdr3_aa: CASSYSYASNQPQHF
d_call: TRBD1; j_call: TRBJ2-7; clone_size: NA; v_call: TRBV10-3; cdr3_length: 14; cdr3_nt: TGTGCCACCGCCCGGGACAGGGGCGGGTACGAGCAGTACTTC; cdr3_aa: CATARDRGGYEQYF
d_call: NA; j_call: TRBJ1-2; clone_size: few; v_call: TRBV6-2/TRBV6-3; cdr3_length: 12; cdr3_nt: TGTGCCAGCAGAGGGCGAGTTGGTGGCTACACCTTC; cdr3_aa: CASRGRVGGYTF
d_call: NA; j_call: TRBJ2-5; clone_size: NA; v_call: TRBV2; cdr3_length: 15; cdr3_nt: TGTGCCAGCAGTGAAGATAACAGTCTTACGAAGACCCAGTACTTC; cdr3_aa: CASSEDNSLTKTQYF